The T cell receptor beta chain under discussion was sequenced for a study of lymphopenia after photon versus proton radiotherapy. Study-wide points: Better survival with proton therapy was suggested as possible, not demonstrated.

V was pared by 5 bases and J by 2 bases, with 8 bases of the junction left unmatched. The CDR3 has 15 amino acids. Germline assignment: CDR1 SEHNR and CDR2 FQNEAQ (reference sequence). About this clone itself: As yet, its antigen is unknown.

Sequencing was performed with immunoSEQ multiplex PCR; in TCRdb, only in-frame clones are kept and a portion is missing. The profile shows tens of thousands of clones, approximately 82% of them singletons. The receptor was isolated from a man aged 50 to 59 with gastric cancer. The sequenced sample was peripheral blood, obtained from a patient treated with photon-based radiotherapy. This chain joins TRBV7-9 and TRBJ1-2; 7 nucleotides agree with TRBD1. The CDR3 reads CASSDQIQGNYGYTF. The CDR3, as DNA: TGTGCCAGCAGCGATCAAATACAGGGGAACTATGGCTACACCTTC.